These 14 T cell receptor beta chains originate from one sample sequenced in a study of post-analysis software for immune sequencing data. The antigens for these receptors are not known. General observations from the study: About 5 TRBV segments occurring more often in patients than controls included TRBV5-6, TRBV5-1 and TRBV20-1.

Each TCR beta cDNA library carried unique molecular identifiers. Via MiXCR, TCRdb re-called the PCR reads, giving one row per CDR3 protein. The table shows under 650,000 distinct CDR3 sequences, with 44% occurring only once. The sample was blood. The receptors shown here come from a girl aged 5 to 17 with multiple sclerosis.

This clonotype was counted only a few times. The V gene is TRBV12-3 or TRBV12-4, the J gene TRBJ2-6; maybe TRBD1 (5 bases). V was trimmed by 4 bases and J by 3 bases, leaving 10 bases between them. CDR3 length equals 15 residues. CDR3 sequence reads: CASSYRMNGANVLTF. The CDR3 DNA reads TGTGCCAGCAGTTACAGGATGAATGGGGCCAACGTCCTGACTTTC.

Only a few counts were recorded for this clonotype. The V gene is TRBV20-1, the J gene TRBJ2-7, with D tentatively TRBD2 (5 bases). The V gene lost 0 bases and the J gene lost 0 bases, with 12 bases spanning the gap. The germline V gene has CDR1 DFQATT and CDR2 SNEGSKA (reference sequence). The CDR3 length is 15 residues. CDR3 protein: CSAREPGSISYEQYF. DNA of the CDR3: TGCAGTGCTAGAGAACCGGGATCGATCTCCTACGAGCAGTACTTC.

This clonotype turned up a few times. The chain joins TRBV29-1 to TRBJ2-7; 7 positions agree with TRBD1. The V gene's germline CDR1 is SQVTM and CDR2 ANQGSEA. The CDR3 totals 11 residues. V shed 4 bases and J 9 bases; nucleotides not matched to a gene: 6. The CDR3 DNA reads TGCAGCGTTGGGGCTAGGGGGCGGCAGTACTTC. Translation gives CSVGARGRQYF.

The rearrangement links TRBV12-3 or TRBV12-4 to TRBJ2-4; the match to TRBD2 covers 7 bases. The J call may be faulty, since TRBJ2-7 better matches the DNA end. The CDR3 is 15 residues long. The DNA for the CDR3 is TGTGCCAGCAGTTTTGGGGAGGGAGGTGGGTACGAGCAGTACTTC. Its protein is CASSFGEGGGYEQYF.

This chain connects TRBV6-5 to TRBJ2-1; TRBD2 matches 9 bases. Looked up from germline, CDR1 is MNHEY and CDR2 is SVGAGI. This CDR3 is built from 15 residues. With 6 bases clipped from V and 2 bases from J, the junction kept 5 bases outside the gene matches. CDR3 sequence: CASRSGTSTYNEQFF. CDR3 sequence (DNA): TGTGCCAGCAGGTCCGGGACTAGCACCTACAATGAGCAGTTCTTC.

This clonotype was observed a few times. The chain is built from TRBV6-5 and TRBJ1-2; D unresolved. From germline, CDR1 is MNHEY and CDR2 SVGAGI. V gave up 6 bases and J gave up 8 bases, with 16 bases separating them. This CDR3 comprises 13 residues. CDR3 region: CASRPTLRSGYTF. The CDR3 nucleotides read TGTGCCAGCAGGCCGACTTTAAGGAGCGGCTACACCTTC.

As to this clonotype: A read error may produce the germline difference seen at one junction end. The CDR3 nucleotides read TGTGCCAGCAGGCCGGGACCAACGGCCTACGGGCAGTACTTC. As protein: CASRPGPTAYGQYF. V gene TRBV6-6 combines with J gene TRBJ2-7; D tentatively reads TRBD1 or TRBD2 (5 bases each). CDR3 length: 14 residues. Germline CDR1 reads MNHNY; CDR2 reads SVGAGI (reference sequence).

The chain combines TRBV6-5 with TRBJ2-3, with 7 bases lining up with TRBD1. V lost 7 bases and J lost 7; bases outside the gene matches: 8. Germline V gives CDR1 MNHEY, CDR2 SVGAGI. This CDR3 contains 13 residues. The DNA for the CDR3 is TGTGCCAGCACTCCCCCAGGGGGAAATACGCAGTATTTT. It encodes CASTPPGGNTQYF.

The rearrangement joins TRBV10-3 to TRBJ1-5, with TRBD1 matching 9 bases. CDR3 length equals 16 residues. The V gene's germline CDR1 is ENHRY and CDR2 SYGVKD. V lost 5 bases, J lost 2 bases, and 7 bases stayed unmatched. CDR3 bases: TGTGCCATCAGTTCAACGGGACAGGGTGGCAATCAGCCCCAGCATTTT. Translated, it gives CAISSTGQGGNQPQHF.

For this clonotype: A junction end diverges from the germline sequence, so it may reflect a read error. The rearrangement joins TRBV5-4 to TRBJ2-5; 13 nucleotides line up with TRBD2. The CDR3 is 16 residues long. Germline CDR1 and CDR2: SGHNT and YYREEE (reference sequence). The CDR3 coding sequence is TGTGCCAGCAGCTCCGGACTAGCGGGAGTACAAGGGACCCAGTACTTC. It yields the protein CASSSGLAGVQGTQYF.

The rearrangement uses TRBV29-1 and TRBJ2-1; 13 nucleotides line up with TRBD2. The V and J ends lost 6 bases and 9 bases, in that order; junction bases with no gene match: 8. From germline, CDR1 is SQVTM and CDR2 ANQGSEA. CDR3 size: 14 residues. CDR3 sequence reads: CSVPGLAGVSEQFF. CDR3 coding DNA: TGCAGCGTCCCAGGACTAGCGGGAGTGAGTGAGCAGTTCTTC.

The CDR3 sequence: CASHPSGAQETQYF. The CDR3, as DNA: TGTGCCAGCCACCCGTCGGGGGCCCAAGAGACCCAGTACTTC. The chain couples TRBV27 to TRBJ2-5; the D call may be TRBD1 or TRBD2 (6 bases each). Per germline, CDR1 MNHEY and CDR2 SMNVEV (reference sequence). The CDR3 length is 14 residues. The germline V and J ends were trimmed by 8 bases and 1 base, with 14 bases remaining between them.

This chain links TRBV3-1 with TRBJ2-5, with D uncertain. Germline CDR1 reads LGHDT; CDR2 reads YNNKEL (reference sequence). V lost 1 base, J lost 1 base, and 10 bases lay in between. This CDR3 contains 15 residues. The CDR3, as DNA: TGTGCCAGCAGCCAAGGAGCGCTCCGCCAAGAGACCCAGTACTTC. Translating it yields CASSQGALRQETQYF.

This clonotype was detected a few times. The gene calls are TRBV7-2 and TRBJ2-3, with D perhaps matching TRBD2 (5 bases). CDR1 is SGHTA, CDR2 FQGNSA, per germline. Trimming took 5 bases from V and 2 from J, leaving 14 bases between them. CDR3 length equals 15 residues. The CDR3 protein is CASSPGLLTTDTQYF. CDR3 sequence (DNA): TGTGCCAGCAGCCCCGGACTCTTAACCACAGATACGCAGTATTTT.